The 28 T cell receptor beta chains below were found in one sample sequenced in a study of T-cell reconstitution after alpha-beta-depleted transplantation in children. Molecular barcoding with unique molecular identifiers was used for the TCRbeta library. TCRdb re-derived calls from the PCR reads in MiXCR, one entry per CDR3 protein. The table records 80,000 to 95,000 distinct CDR3 sequences, approximately 9.2% of them present only once. The sequencing here drew on PBMCs from the stem cell graft donor, taken from the stem cell graft. These receptors were taken from a human donor who donated a stem cell graft to a child with congenital amegakaryocytic thrombocytopenia.

This clonotype was seen ten or more times. The V call is TRBV2, the J call TRBJ2-5; 14 bases are shared with TRBD2. Trimming at V came to 5 bases and at J to 5 bases, leaving 7 bases not matched to a gene. CDR1 and CDR2 from the germline V gene are SNHLY and FYNNEI. This CDR3 region has 16 residues. CDR3 sequence reads: CASSRTSGRPRETQYF. The DNA for the CDR3 is TGTGCCAGCAGTAGGACTAGCGGGAGGCCGCGGGAGACCCAGTACTTC.

This clonotype has a count of ten or more. The chain links TRBV6-1 to TRBJ2-1, with 10 nucleotides matching TRBD2. Trimming removed 4 bases from V and 4 bases from J; junction bases left unmatched: 13. This CDR3 comprises 18 residues. Germline V gene lookup returns CDR1 MNHNS and CDR2 SASEGT. The CDR3 sequence is CASSAHGRTSGLYNEQFF. The CDR3 DNA reads TGTGCCAGCAGTGCCCACGGCAGGACTAGCGGCCTATACAATGAGCAGTTCTTC.

DNA of the CDR3: TGTGCCAGCAGTAGATCAGGGATCTATGGCTACACCTTC. It is translated as CASSRSGIYGYTF. The chain carries TRBV27 and TRBJ1-2; perhaps TRBD1 as D (5 bases). With 5 bases removed from V and 4 bases from J, the gap between germline ends came to 11 bases. The CDR3 has 13 residues. Germline-derived CDR1 and CDR2 are MNHEY and SMNVEV (reference sequence).

Many counts were recorded for this clonotype. V gene TRBV20-1 combines with J gene TRBJ1-2; TRBD1 matches 10 bases. Germline V gene lookup returns CDR1 DFQATT and CDR2 SNEGSKA (reference sequence). This CDR3 comprises 17 residues. Trimming took 3 bases from V and 4 from J; bases not matched to a gene: 14. The CDR3 region has the DNA TGCAGTGCTAGCGTCCCGGGACAGGGGCTCCCCATCTATGGCTACACCTTC. Translated: CSASVPGQGLPIYGYTF.

Many counts were recorded for this clonotype. The chain employs TRBV20-1 and TRBJ2-3; 10 bases map to TRBD2. In germline, CDR1 is DFQATT, CDR2 SNEGSKA (reference sequence). The CDR3 extends over 13 amino acids. V was pared by 6 bases and J by 5 bases, with 5 bases of the junction left unmatched. This CDR3 is CSALAGVRDTQYF. The CDR3 coding sequence is TGCAGTGCGCTAGCGGGGGTCAGAGATACGCAGTATTTT.

The V and J genes are TRBV6-8 and TRBJ2-1, with D unclear. CDR1 and CDR2 (germline): MNHGY, SAAAGT. CDR3 length equals 18 residues. Deletions cut 0 bases from V and 0 bases from J, with 15 bases between. CDR3 bases: TGTGCCAGCAGTTACTCGTCTGGGATAGCAGGCTCCTACAATGAGCAGTTCTTC. It specifies CASSYSSGIAGSYNEQFF.

The chain employs TRBV7-6 and TRBJ2-5; possibly TRBD1 or TRBD2 for D (5 bases each). The V and J ends lost 5 bases and 4 bases respectively, with 17 bases between them. The CDR3 consists of 15 residues. Looked up from germline, CDR1 is SGHVS and CDR2 is FNYEAQ. The CDR3 DNA sequence: TGTGCCAGCAGCCCCGGGGCTAGTGGGGGAGAGACCCAGTACTTC. It encodes CASSPGASGGETQYF.

This clonotype occurred a few times. CDR3 amino acids: CASSAQGASEKLFF. The CDR3, as DNA: TGCGCCAGCAGCGCACAGGGGGCATCGGAAAAACTGTTTTTT. V usage is TRBV5-1 and J usage is TRBJ1-4, with 9 bases that match TRBD1. The CDR3 is made up of 14 amino acids. From germline, CDR1 is SGHRS and CDR2 YFSETQ. Germline trimming cut 4 bases from V and 8 bases from J; bases unmatched to any gene: 6.

This clonotype has ten or more counts. The chain recombines TRBV5-5 with TRBJ1-1; the D is unclear. With 0 bases removed from V and 0 bases from J, the gap between germline ends came to 9 bases. The germline V gene encodes CDR1 SGHKS and CDR2 YYEKEE (reference sequence). This CDR3 spans 15 amino acids. CDR3 in amino acids: CASSLVEGMNTEAFF. Here the CDR3 DNA reads TGTGCCAGCAGCTTGGTCGAAGGCATGAACACTGAAGCTTTCTTT.

This clonotype was observed at least ten times. The rearrangement uses TRBV28 and TRBJ2-1; D call uncertain. Between the trimmed V and J ends, which lost 5 bases and 5 bases, there was a span of 10 bases. The CDR3 loop spans 13 amino acids. Germline CDR1 MDHEN, CDR2 SYDVKM. For the CDR3, the DNA is TGTGCCAGCAGTCCCAGACAAAACAATGAGCAGTTCTTC. Protein product: CASSPRQNNEQFF.

For this clonotype: One base away lies a much larger clone, so this may be a sequencing read error. The gene calls are TRBV12-3 or TRBV12-4 and TRBJ2-7; TRBD1 matches at 12 bases. The CDR3 spans 15 residues. The chain's CDR3 is CASSFLGQGAYDQYF. Here the CDR3 DNA reads TGTGCCAGCAGTTTCCTGGGACAGGGGGCCTACGACCAGTACTTC.

This clonotype was detected ten times or more. The V gene is TRBV20-1, the J gene TRBJ2-6; D possibly corresponds to TRBD1 (6 bases). The germline V and J ends were trimmed by 0 bases and 0 bases, with 18 bases remaining between them. The CDR3 loop spans 19 amino acids. Germline V gene lookup returns CDR1 DFQATT and CDR2 SNEGSKA (reference sequence). The CDR3: CSARDPRKGVNSGANVLTF. The CDR3 DNA sequence: TGCAGTGCTAGAGACCCGAGGAAGGGGGTCAACTCTGGGGCCAACGTCCTGACTTTC.

This clonotype was seen ten or more times. This chain connects TRBV29-1 to TRBJ2-3, with D maybe TRBD2 (6 bases). CDR1 and CDR2 from the germline V gene are SQVTM and ANQGSEA. The CDR3 length is 13 residues. V was trimmed by 2 bases and J by 4 bases, leaving 10 bases between them. CDR3 in amino acids: CSVELAKADTQYF. The CDR3 DNA reads TGCAGCGTTGAACTAGCGAAGGCAGATACGCAGTATTTT.

There are many counts of this clonotype. The V and J genes are TRBV5-1 and TRBJ2-6; tentative D call: TRBD2 (7 bases). The CDR3 totals 16 residues. CDR1 is SGHRS, CDR2 YFSETQ, per germline. V lost 7 bases and J lost 2, with 16 bases in between. In DNA, the CDR3 is TGCGCCAGCTGGGGGGGGGCTTCAACTGGGGCCAACGTCCTGACTTTC. This translates into CASWGGASTGANVLTF.

The table lists this clonotype with many counts. Here the CDR3 reads CASSQTLSMLDEQFF. The CDR3 bases are TGTGCCAGCAGCCAGACACTCAGTATGTTGGATGAGCAGTTCTTC. This rearrangement joins TRBV3-1 to TRBJ2-1; D gene ambiguous. This CDR3 contains 15 residues. Germline V gives CDR1 LGHDT, CDR2 YNNKEL (reference sequence). Trimming cost V 3 bases and J 8 bases, with 17 bases left between them.

This clonotype was detected ten times or more. The chain uses TRBV28 and TRBJ1-1; TRBD1 might be the D (5 bases). V gave up 7 bases and J gave up 3 bases, with 12 bases separating them. The CDR3 covers 13 residues. Germline assignment: CDR1 MDHEN and CDR2 SYDVKM. CDR3 amino acids: CASTPGLDTEAFF. The CDR3 nucleotides read TGTGCCAGCACCCCAGGGTTGGACACTGAAGCTTTCTTT.

In its sample, this clonotype was seen many times. This chain joins TRBV3-1 and TRBJ2-1, with 10 bases that match TRBD2. CDR1 and CDR2 from the germline V gene are LGHDT and YNNKEL (reference sequence). This CDR3 spans 16 amino acids. V shed 4 bases, J shed 2 bases, and the junction held 5 bases outside the gene matches. The CDR3 nucleotides are TGTGCCAGCAGCCCCCAAGGACTAGCGGCCTACAATGAGCAGTTCTTC. As protein: CASSPQGLAAYNEQFF.

This clonotype was seen many times. This chain links TRBV9 with TRBJ1-3, with TRBD1 as a possible D gene (5 bases). V lost 4 bases, J lost 1 base, and 18 bases lay in between. The germline CDR1 and CDR2 sequences are SGDLS and YYNGEE. The CDR3 loop spans 17 amino acids. The CDR3 loop reads CASSPGGGYYSGNTIYF. The CDR3 DNA reads as TGTGCCAGCAGCCCCGGGGGGGGGTATTATTCTGGAAACACCATATATTTT.

This clonotype was counted many times. V is TRBV4-1 and J is TRBJ1-4, with 9 bases fitting TRBD1. The length of the CDR3 is 16 residues. The V and J ends lost 3 bases and 6 bases, in that order; junction bases with no gene match: 8. Germline V gene sequence: CDR1 MGHRA, CDR2 YSYEKL. CDR3 bases: TGCGCCAGCAGCCAGGGACAGGGTCCGGCGGATGAAAAACTGTTTTTT. It specifies CASSQGQGPADEKLFF.

This clonotype was seen repeatedly, ten times or more. CDR3: CAISESLVEADTQYF. The CDR3 DNA follows: TGTGCCATCAGTGAATCACTAGTTGAGGCAGATACGCAGTATTTT. V gene TRBV10-3 combines with J gene TRBJ2-3; D is possibly TRBD2 (5 bases). This CDR3 has 15 amino acids. Germline lookup yields CDR1 ENHRY and CDR2 SYGVKD. Trimming took off 3 bases at V and 4 bases at J, with 14 bases between the two ends.

This clonotype was found once. The J gene is TRBJ1-5, the V gene TRBV27, with D possibly being TRBD1 (6 bases). Germline V gene lookup returns CDR1 MNHEY and CDR2 SMNVEV (reference sequence). The CDR3 is made up of 13 amino acids. V lost 7 bases and J lost 5, with 12 bases in between. CDR3 sequence: CASMGAVDQPQHF. DNA for the CDR3: TGTGCCAGCATGGGGGCTGTTGATCAGCCCCAGCATTTT.

Ten or more counts support this clonotype. The chain couples TRBV20-1 to TRBJ2-1; the D gene is possibly TRBD2 (6 bases). The V and J ends lost 3 bases and 8 bases respectively, with 20 bases between them. Germline V gene sequence: CDR1 DFQATT, CDR2 SNEGSKA (reference sequence). This CDR3 spans 15 amino acids. The CDR3 bases are TGCAGTGCTAGTCACCAGAGTAGCGGTATCGATGAGCAGTTCTTC. This sequence encodes CSASHQSSGIDEQFF.

This clonotype occurred many times. The genes are TRBV20-1 and TRBJ1-1; TRBD1 aligns across 7 bases. CDR1 is DFQATT, CDR2 SNEGSKA, per germline (reference sequence). V lost 5 bases to trimming and J lost 1 base; unmatched junction nucleotides: 4. This CDR3 is 13 amino acids long. The CDR3 loop reads CSALRQGNTEAFF. CDR3 coding DNA: TGCAGTGCTTTGCGACAGGGGAACACTGAAGCTTTCTTT.

This clonotype was observed many times. V gene TRBV7-6 combines with J gene TRBJ2-2, with D hard to call. The CDR3 is 14 amino acids. CDR1 is SGHVS, CDR2 FNYEAQ, per germline. Trimming stripped 0 bases from V and 4 bases from J, with 6 bases between. The DNA of the CDR3 is TGTGCCAGCAGCTTAGCGTCGGTCACCGGGGAGCTGTTTTTT. Translated: CASSLASVTGELFF.

The table lists this clonotype with many counts. The J gene is TRBJ1-1, the V gene TRBV19; D is perhaps TRBD1 (6 bases). The length of the CDR3 is 14 residues. V lost 5 bases and J lost 5, with 15 bases in between. Germline CDR1 LNHDA, CDR2 SQIVND (reference sequence). This CDR3 is CASSPLGALTEAFF. CDR3 DNA: TGTGCCAGTAGTCCCTTGGGGGCGTTGACTGAAGCTTTCTTT. Filled out from reference TRBV19 and TRBJ1-1, the complete variable domain reads DGGITQSPKYLFRKEGQNVTLSCEQNLNHDAMYWYRQDPGQGLRLIYYSQIVNDFQKGDIAEGYSVSREKKESFPLTVTSAQKNPTAFYLCASSPLGALTEAFFGQGTRLTVV.

This clonotype was counted ten times or more. The chain recombines TRBV3-1 with TRBJ1-1; D remains unclear. The CDR3 covers 13 residues. The ends were cut back, 2 bases at V and 3 bases at J, with 7 bases in the middle. Per the germline V gene, CDR1 is LGHDT and CDR2 is YNNKEL (reference sequence). CDR3: CASSQILDTEAFF. The CDR3 bases are TGTGCCAGCAGCCAAATATTAGACACTGAAGCTTTCTTT.

This clonotype has at least ten counts. The DNA for the CDR3 is TGTGCCAGCAGTTTCGAAGGGTTCGAGCAGTACTTC. It specifies CASSFEGFEQYF. The chain combines TRBV12-3 or TRBV12-4 with TRBJ2-7; D remains ambiguous. The germline V and J ends were trimmed by 3 bases and 6 bases, with 9 bases remaining between them. This CDR3 is 12 amino acids long.

This rearrangement joins TRBV4-1 to TRBJ2-5; weak D call: TRBD2 (6 bases). CDR1 is MGHRA and CDR2 is YSYEKL in the germline V gene. The V end was cut by 4 bases, the J end by 1 base, with 16 bases between. The CDR3 is 16 residues long. CDR3 region: CASSPLGRMIQETQYF. In DNA, the CDR3 is TGCGCCAGCAGCCCTTTAGGGAGGATGATCCAAGAGACCCAGTACTTC.